Given below is one TCR beta chain in context. The donors were adults (healthy and HIV-negative) with no recent acute infections or vaccinations. This record comes from a study of shared clonotypes between healthy human individuals. Germline V lookup: CDR1 SGHKS, CDR2 YYEKEE (reference sequence). Trimming removed 3 bases from V and 6 bases from J; junction bases left unmatched: 5. The length of the CDR3 is 14 residues. The protocol was immunoSEQ multiplex PCR, while the TCRdb copy is restricted to in-frame clones and leaves out a portion. The sample includes about 690,000 clones, about nine tenths seen only once; the top ten take 34%.

The chain couples TRBV5-5 to TRBJ1-1; 10 positions match TRBD1. Sequenced material: memory CD8+ T cells from PBMCs. The subset here: CD45RO+ cells pooled with CCR7-negative TemRA cells. This receptor was identified in a man between 18 and 29 years old in good health. Some clones in this sample may be carry-over from other donors' samples. As DNA, the CDR3 is TGTGCCAGCAGCTACGACAGGGGGCTTCCTGAAGCTTTCTTT. Its protein is CASSYDRGLPEAFF.